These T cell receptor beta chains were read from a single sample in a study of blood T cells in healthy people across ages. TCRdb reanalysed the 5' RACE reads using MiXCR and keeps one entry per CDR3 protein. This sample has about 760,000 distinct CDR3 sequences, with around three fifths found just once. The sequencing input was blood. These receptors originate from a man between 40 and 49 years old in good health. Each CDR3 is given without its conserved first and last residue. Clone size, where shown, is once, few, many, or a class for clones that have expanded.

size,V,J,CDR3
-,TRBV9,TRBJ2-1,ASSVGTGGWNEQF
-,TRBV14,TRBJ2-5,ASSQDFGQGAPETQY
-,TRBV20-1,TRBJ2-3,SAARLGLNTDTQY
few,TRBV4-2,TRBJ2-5,ASSQVGGGEETQY
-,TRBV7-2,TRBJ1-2,ASSSDRSGDNGYT
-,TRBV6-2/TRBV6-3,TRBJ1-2,ASSDGLNYGYT
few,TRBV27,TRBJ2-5,ASAPGLLETQY
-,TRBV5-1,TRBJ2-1,ASSLVQGVTDEQF
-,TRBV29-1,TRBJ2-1,SVAMGQSSYNEQF
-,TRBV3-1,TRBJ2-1,ASSDVWRGGVYNEQF
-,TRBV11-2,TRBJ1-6,ASSQPGQGITPLH
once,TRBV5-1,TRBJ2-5,ASSLTRQKY
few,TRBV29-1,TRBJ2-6,SVEVPTSSGANVLT
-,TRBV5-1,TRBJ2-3,ASSLGRSSGRPYTDTQY
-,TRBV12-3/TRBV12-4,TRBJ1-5,ASSLFLEVGQANQPQH
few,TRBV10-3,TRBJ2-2,AISEGSANTGELF
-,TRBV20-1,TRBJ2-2,SAKWTSGTNTGELF
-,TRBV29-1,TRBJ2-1,SARLRNEQF
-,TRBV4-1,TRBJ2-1,ASRDGQGNWNEQF
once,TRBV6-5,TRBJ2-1,ASRRALSDNEQF
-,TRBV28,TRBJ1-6,ASSLIGPNSPLH
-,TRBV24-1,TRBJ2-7,ATSGLPPYEQY
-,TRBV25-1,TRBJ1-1,ASSSHSPSRAF
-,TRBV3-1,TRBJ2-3,ASSQTGLIDTQY
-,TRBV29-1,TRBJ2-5,SHRDRNQETQY
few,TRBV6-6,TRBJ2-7,ASSTERGYEQY
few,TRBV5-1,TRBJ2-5,ASSLDPGLGTQY
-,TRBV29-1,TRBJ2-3,SGPGRSTDTQY
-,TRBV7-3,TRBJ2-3,ASSFPSGSSGRADTQY
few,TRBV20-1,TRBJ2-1,SAVSGEVNNEQF
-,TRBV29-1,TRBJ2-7,SVEQNRGTYEQY
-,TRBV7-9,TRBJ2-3,ASGVLVNSTETQY
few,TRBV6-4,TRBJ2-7,ASRRLAGPSYEQY
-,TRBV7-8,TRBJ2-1,ASSPGRIRGGSYNEQF
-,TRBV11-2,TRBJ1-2,ASSLDPLSNYGYT
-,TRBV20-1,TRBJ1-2,SARDLDGLAVNYGYT
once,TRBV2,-,ASSGQGAETQY
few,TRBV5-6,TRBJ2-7,ASSHWALAGDLEQY
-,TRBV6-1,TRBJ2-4,ASSASDLRRGEQY
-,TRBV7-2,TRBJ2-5,ASRLGQYQETQY
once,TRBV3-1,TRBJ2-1,ASSQRGIDEQF
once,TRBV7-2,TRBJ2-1,ASSIRQGGNEQF
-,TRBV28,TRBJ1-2,ASSPGARGTNLDGYT
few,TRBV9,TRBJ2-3,ASSARLGITDTQY
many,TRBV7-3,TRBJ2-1,ASSRIPGQGAREQF
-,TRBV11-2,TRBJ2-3,ASSPEGGQGTDTQY
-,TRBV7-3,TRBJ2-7,ASSPSPGQGSFAQY
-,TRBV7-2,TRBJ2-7,ASSLNGRGPYEQY
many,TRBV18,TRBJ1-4,ASSPSSEGAREKLF
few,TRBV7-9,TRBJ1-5,ASSLDGGFGNQPQH
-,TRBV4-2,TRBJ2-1,ASSQDNRASYNEQF
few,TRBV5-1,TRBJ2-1,ASSLVERGPYNEQF
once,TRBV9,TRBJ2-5,ASSAGGRGGETQY
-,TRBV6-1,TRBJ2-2,ASRTGGNTGELF
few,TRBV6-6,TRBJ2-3,ASSYGLAGTGTDTQY
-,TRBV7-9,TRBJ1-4,ASSPRGREKLF
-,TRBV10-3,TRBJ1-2,AISESPTGYT
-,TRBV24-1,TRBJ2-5,ATSDSPGTGTETQY